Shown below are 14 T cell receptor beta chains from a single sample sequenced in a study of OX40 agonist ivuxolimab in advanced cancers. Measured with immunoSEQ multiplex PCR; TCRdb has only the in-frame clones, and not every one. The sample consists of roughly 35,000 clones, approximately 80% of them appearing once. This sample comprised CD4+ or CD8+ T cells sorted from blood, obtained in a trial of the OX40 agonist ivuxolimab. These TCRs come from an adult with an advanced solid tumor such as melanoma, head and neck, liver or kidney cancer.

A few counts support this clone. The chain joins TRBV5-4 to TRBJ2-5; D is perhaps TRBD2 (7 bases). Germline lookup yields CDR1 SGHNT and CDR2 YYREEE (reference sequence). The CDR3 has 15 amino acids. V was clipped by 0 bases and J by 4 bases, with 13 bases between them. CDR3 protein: CASSLDVGGRETQYF. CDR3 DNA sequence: TGTGCCAGCAGCTTGGACGTGGGGGGGCGAGAGACCCAGTACTTC.

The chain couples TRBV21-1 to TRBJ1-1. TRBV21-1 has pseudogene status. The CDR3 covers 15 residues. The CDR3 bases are TGTGCCAGCAGCAAGGAGGGAGGGGAGGAAACTGAAGCTTTCTTT. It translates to CASSKEGGEETEAFF.

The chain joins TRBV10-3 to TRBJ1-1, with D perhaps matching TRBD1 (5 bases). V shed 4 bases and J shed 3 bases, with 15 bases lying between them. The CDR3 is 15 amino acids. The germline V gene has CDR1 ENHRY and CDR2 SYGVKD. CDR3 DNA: TGTGCCATCAGTGGGGGGGGTTGGGAGGACACTGAAGCTTTCTTT. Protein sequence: CAISGGGWEDTEAFF.

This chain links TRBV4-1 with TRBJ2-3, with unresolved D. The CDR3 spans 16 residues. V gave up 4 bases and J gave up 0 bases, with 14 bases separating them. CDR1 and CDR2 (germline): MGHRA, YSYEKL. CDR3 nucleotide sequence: TGCGCCAGCAGCCCTCACGAGCTCCGGAGCACAGATACGCAGTATTTT. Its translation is CASSPHELRSTDTQYF.

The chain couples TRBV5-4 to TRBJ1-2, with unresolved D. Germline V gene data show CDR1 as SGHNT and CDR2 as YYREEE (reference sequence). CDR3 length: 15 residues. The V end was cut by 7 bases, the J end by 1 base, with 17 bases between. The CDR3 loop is CASFFAAGFNYGYTF. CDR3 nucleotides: TGTGCCAGCTTTTTTGCGGCGGGGTTTAACTATGGCTACACCTTC.

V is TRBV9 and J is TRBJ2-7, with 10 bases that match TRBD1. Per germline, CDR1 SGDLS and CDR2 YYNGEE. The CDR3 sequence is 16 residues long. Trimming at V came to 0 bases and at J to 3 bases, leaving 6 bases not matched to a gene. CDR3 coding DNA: TGTGCCAGCAGCGTAGGAGGAGACAGGGGGCGCTACGAGCAGTACTTC. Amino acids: CASSVGGDRGRYEQYF.

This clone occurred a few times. The CDR3 protein is CSVDRVGTF. In DNA, the CDR3 is TGCAGCGTGGACAGGGTAGGCACCTTC. The chain has TRBV29-1 and TRBJ1-2; 8 bases agree with TRBD1. Germline CDR1 and CDR2: SQVTM and ANQGSEA. V shed 6 bases and J 13 bases; nucleotides not matched to a gene: 4. This CDR3 is built from 9 residues. The full variable domain, in which reference TRBV29-1 and TRBJ1-2 provide the parts outside the CDR3, is SAVISQKPSRDICQRGTSLTIQCQVDSQVTMMFWYRQQPGQSLTLIATANQGSEATYESGFVIDKFPISRPNLTFSTLTVSNMSPEDSSIYLCSVDRVGTFGSGTRLTVV.

CDR3 loop: CATNQAPQPQHF. The CDR3 DNA reads TGTGCCACTAATCAGGCCCCCCAGCCCCAGCATTTT. J is TRBJ1-5 and V is TRBV19; D is ambiguous. CDR1 and CDR2 (germline): LNHDA, SQIVND (reference sequence). This CDR3 region has 12 residues. The V end was cut by 10 bases, the J end by 7 bases, with 14 bases between.

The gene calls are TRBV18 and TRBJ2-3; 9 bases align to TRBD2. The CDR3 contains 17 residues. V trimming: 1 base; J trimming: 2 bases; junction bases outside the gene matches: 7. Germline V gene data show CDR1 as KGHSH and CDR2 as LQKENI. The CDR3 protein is CASSPRRAGGLTDTQYF. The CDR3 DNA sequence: TGTGCCAGCTCACCACGGAGAGCGGGGGGCCTCACAGATACGCAGTATTTT.

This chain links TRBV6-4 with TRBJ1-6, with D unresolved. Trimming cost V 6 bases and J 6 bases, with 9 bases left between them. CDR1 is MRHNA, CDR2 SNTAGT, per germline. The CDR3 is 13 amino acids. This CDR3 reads CASSRDFNSPLHF. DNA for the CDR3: TGTGCCAGCAGCCGGGATTTTAATTCACCCCTCCACTTT.

CDR3 residues: CASSEPGTGSNEQYF. The CDR3, as DNA: TGTGCCAGCAGTGAGCCCGGGACAGGGTCGAACGAGCAGTACTTC. This chain links TRBV2 with TRBJ2-7, with 9 bases lining up with TRBD1. This CDR3 has 15 residues. With 3 bases clipped from V and 5 bases from J, the junction kept 8 bases outside the gene matches. Per germline, CDR1 SNHLY and CDR2 FYNNEI.

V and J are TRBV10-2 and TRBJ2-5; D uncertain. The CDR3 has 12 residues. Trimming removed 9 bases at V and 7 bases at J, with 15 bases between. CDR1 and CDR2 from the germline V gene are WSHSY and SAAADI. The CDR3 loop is CASRTSGLTQYF. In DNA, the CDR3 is TGCGCCAGTAGAACCTCTGGGCTGACCCAGTACTTC.

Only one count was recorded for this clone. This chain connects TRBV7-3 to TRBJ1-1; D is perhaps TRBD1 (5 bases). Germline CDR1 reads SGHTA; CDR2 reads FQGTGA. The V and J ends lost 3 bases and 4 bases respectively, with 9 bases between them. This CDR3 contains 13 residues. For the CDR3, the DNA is TGTGCCAGCAGCTTTCAGGGCGGCACTGAAGCTTTCTTT. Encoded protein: CASSFQGGTEAFF.

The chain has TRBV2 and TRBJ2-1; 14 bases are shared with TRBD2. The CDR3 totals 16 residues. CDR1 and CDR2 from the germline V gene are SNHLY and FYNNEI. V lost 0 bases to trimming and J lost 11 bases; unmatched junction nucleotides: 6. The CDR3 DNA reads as TGTGCCAGCAGTGAAGCCCCGGGACTAGCGGGGGTCCAGCAGTTCTTC. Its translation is CASSEAPGLAGVQQFF.